The next 25 T cell receptor beta chains were all read from a single sample in a study of blood T cell repertoires in COVID-19. Sequencing was performed with immunoSEQ multiplex PCR; in TCRdb, only in-frame clones are kept and a portion is missing. Of under 250,000 clones listed, around nine tenths are singletons. Sequenced input: peripheral blood. These receptors all stem from a man younger than 45 with COVID-19, enrolled during active disease.

The chain recombines TRBV4-2 with TRBJ1-2, with D possibly matching TRBD1 (6 bases). V was shortened by 0 bases and J by 5 bases, with 13 bases between the two germline ends. The CDR3 is 15 amino acids. The germline CDR1 and CDR2 sequences are LGHNA and YNFKEQ. CDR3 amino acids: CASSQEDGRGYGYTF. CDR3 in DNA: TGTGCCAGCAGCCAAGAAGACGGCAGGGGATATGGCTACACCTTC.

This clone was observed a handful of times. V usage is TRBV30 and J usage is TRBJ1-1; D gene ambiguous. The CDR3 has 14 residues. V shed 4 bases and J shed 1 base, with 13 bases lying between them. Germline CDR1 GTSNPN, CDR2 SVGIG (reference sequence). The CDR3 is CAWTSPLPNTEAFF. DNA for the CDR3: TGTGCCTGGACATCGCCACTCCCGAACACTGAAGCTTTCTTT. The variable domain in full, with the rest retrieved from reference TRBV30 and TRBJ1-1, is SQTIHQWPATLVQPVGSPLSLECTVEGTSNPNLYWYRQAAGRGLQLLFYSVGIGQISSEVPQNLSASRPQDRQFILSSKKLLLSDSGFYLCAWTSPLPNTEAFFGQGTRLTVV.

The chain has TRBV13 and TRBJ1-6, with 7 bases identical to TRBD1. Germline V lookup: CDR1 PRHDT, CDR2 FYEKMQ (reference sequence). J gave up 9 bases and V 5 bases, and 16 bases lay outside the gene matches. This CDR3 spans 17 amino acids. CDR3: CASSRDRVSVVGSPLHF. The CDR3, as DNA: TGTGCCAGCAGCCGTGACAGGGTCTCGGTGGTCGGTTCACCCCTCCACTTT. Based on the CDR3 plus reference TRBV13 and TRBJ1-6, the full variable domain is AAGVIQSPRHLIKEKRETATLKCYPIPRHDTVYWYQQGPGQDPQFLISFYEKMQSDKGSIPDRFSAQQFSDYHSELNMSSLELGDSALYFCASSRDRVSVVGSPLHFGNGTRLTVT.

The chain links TRBV7-9 to TRBJ1-2; 12 bases agree with TRBD1. There are 16 residues in the CDR3. Germline values: CDR1 SEHNR, CDR2 FQNEAQ (reference sequence). V was pared by 1 base and J by 6 bases, with 6 bases of the junction left unmatched. CDR3 residues: CASSLGGQGALDGYTF. CDR3 bases: TGTGCCAGCAGCTTAGGGGGACAGGGGGCGCTTGATGGCTACACCTTC.

The gene calls are TRBV27 and TRBJ1-5, with 8 bases lining up with TRBD1. Germline V gene lookup returns CDR1 MNHEY and CDR2 SMNVEV (reference sequence). The ends lost 4 bases at V and 9 bases at J; junction bases unmatched: 14. The CDR3 is made up of 16 amino acids. CDR3 sequence (DNA): TGTGCCAGCAGTTCGACGACAGGGGCACGGATTTGGCCCCAGCATTTT. It translates to CASSSTTGARIWPQHF.

This chain joins TRBV7-2 and TRBJ1-5, with D perhaps TRBD1 (5 bases). This CDR3 comprises 15 residues. The germline V gene has CDR1 SGHTA and CDR2 FQGNSA. Trimming took 5 bases from V and 2 from J, leaving 13 bases between them. Written as DNA, the CDR3 is TGTGCCAGCAGCCCTCACGGGGGAGGCAATCAGCCCCAGCATTTT. It specifies CASSPHGGGNQPQHF.

The V and J genes are TRBV4-1 and TRBJ1-3, with 8 bases aligning to TRBD1. The CDR3 runs 17 residues. V lost 0 bases, J lost 1 base, and 5 bases stayed unmatched. Germline-derived CDR1 and CDR2 are MGHRA and YSYEKL. CDR3 sequence: CASSQDMQGASGNTIYF. DNA for the CDR3: TGCGCCAGCAGCCAAGATATGCAGGGGGCTTCTGGAAACACCATATATTTT.

The table lists this clone with a count of one. The gene calls are TRBV3-1 (or the pseudogene TRBV3-2) and TRBJ1-5; no clear D gene. With 5 bases removed from V and 5 bases from J, the gap between germline ends came to 13 bases. The CDR3 runs to 14 residues. Germline V gene sequence: CDR1 LGHDT, CDR2 YNNKEL (reference sequence). Here the CDR3 reads CASSTGGDDQPQHF. CDR3 in DNA: TGTGCCAGCAGCACCGGCGGAGATGATCAGCCCCAGCATTTT.

This chain's CDR3 is CASSSRSSYNEQFF. DNA for the CDR3: TGTGCCAGCAGCAGCCGGTCCTCCTACAATGAGCAGTTCTTC. This chain joins TRBV11-3 and TRBJ2-1; no definite D call. The CDR3 extends over 14 amino acids. Germline values: CDR1 SGHNT, CDR2 YENEEA. Trimming shortened V by 5 bases and J by 0 bases, and 8 bases separated the two germline ends.

V is TRBV6-5 and J is TRBJ2-5; weak D call: TRBD1 (5 bases). V was shortened by 6 bases and J by 4 bases, with 15 bases between the two germline ends. Germline V CDR1 and CDR2: MNHEY, SVGAGI. This CDR3 is built from 14 residues. The CDR3 bases are TGTGCCAGCAGCGCCCAGGGTAATCGAGAGACCCAGTACTTC. This encodes CASSAQGNRETQYF.

The chain links TRBV12-3 or TRBV12-4 to TRBJ2-4; D perhaps matches TRBD2 (5 bases). CDR3 length: 11 amino acids. The V end lost 5 bases, the J end lost 10 bases, and 9 bases lay between the germline ends. CDR3 nucleotide sequence: TGTGCCAGCAGTCTTACGGGGATTCAGTACTTC. Protein: CASSLTGIQYF.

The V and J genes are TRBV12-3 or TRBV12-4 and TRBJ1-5; 7 nucleotides agree with TRBD1. CDR3 length: 13 residues. V was clipped by 6 bases and J by 2 bases; unmatched bases: 1. CDR3 in DNA: TGTGCCAGCAGGGGGACAGGCAATCAGCCCCAGCATTTT. It codes for CASRGTGNQPQHF.

The rearrangement links TRBV5-6 to TRBJ1-4; 10 bases match TRBD1. There are 14 residues in the CDR3. Germline lookup yields CDR1 SGHDT and CDR2 YYEEEE. The V segment lost 2 bases and the J segment 7 bases; nucleotides outside the gene matches: 2. The CDR3 loop reads CASSFWTGGEKLFF. The CDR3 DNA sequence: TGTGCCAGCAGCTTCTGGACAGGGGGTGAAAAACTGTTTTTT.

The chain couples TRBV19 to TRBJ2-2; D is unclear. Trimming took off 3 bases at V and 4 bases at J, with 3 bases between the two ends. The CDR3 is 12 residues long. The germline V gene encodes CDR1 LNHDA and CDR2 SQIVND (reference sequence). CDR3 in DNA: TGTGCCAGTAGTATTAGCACCGGGGAGCTGTTTTTT. Encoded protein: CASSISTGELFF.

The CDR3 loop is CASSKDYGTKGRVTQYF. CDR3 nucleotides: TGTGCCAGCAGCAAAGACTACGGGACTAAAGGCCGGGTGACCCAGTACTTC. The chain combines TRBV21-1 with TRBJ2-5; the table's D gene call, TRBD2, was not cross checked with the DNA. TRBV21-1 is a pseudogene. The CDR3 is made up of 17 amino acids.

V is TRBV5-6 and J is TRBJ1-5; no reliable D call. Germline CDR1 is SGHDT and CDR2 is YYEEEE. The V end lost 2 bases, the J end lost 2 bases, and 11 bases lay between the germline ends. The CDR3 sequence is 15 residues long. The CDR3: CASSLGGPGNQPQHF. The CDR3 DNA reads as TGTGCCAGCAGCTTAGGAGGGCCTGGCAATCAGCCCCAGCATTTT.

CDR3 in DNA: TGCGCCAGCAGCCCGGACAGTAATTCACCCCTCCACTTT. Translation gives CASSPDSNSPLHF. This chain connects TRBV5-1 to TRBJ1-6, with D maybe TRBD1 (6 bases). This CDR3 contains 13 residues. V lost 4 bases and J 6 bases, leaving 8 bases between the germline ends. Germline values: CDR1 SGHRS, CDR2 YFSETQ.

This clone was detected only once. This sequence joins TRBV9 and TRBJ1-1; D possibly corresponds to TRBD1 (6 bases). The V end lost 4 bases, the J end lost 6 bases, and 25 bases lay between the germline ends. This CDR3 has 17 amino acids. Germline CDR1 and CDR2: SGDLS and YYNGEE. DNA for the CDR3: TGTGCCAGCAGCCCGCCCCGACCCTTGGACAGAAGGTCTGAAGCTTTCTTT. Its translation: CASSPPRPLDRRSEAFF. Looking up the rest from reference TRBV9 and TRBJ1-1 gives the full variable domain: DSGVTQTPKHLITATGQRVTLRCSPRSGDLSVYWYQQSLDQGLQFLIQYYNGEERAKGNILERFSAQQFPDLHSELNLSSLELGDSALYFCASSPPRPLDRRSEAFFGQGTRLTVV.

This chain connects TRBV3-1 (or the pseudogene TRBV3-2) to TRBJ1-3, with TRBD1 matching 8 bases. Losses at the gene ends were 3 bases for V and 8 bases for J; bases not matched to a gene: 9. The CDR3 consists of 15 residues. CDR1 is LGHDT and CDR2 is YNNKEL in the germline V gene (reference sequence). This CDR3 is CASSQTTGVIDTIYF. In DNA form, the CDR3 reads TGTGCCAGCAGCCAGACGACAGGGGTAATCGACACCATATATTTT.

Regarding this clone: In the same sample, other DNA sequences code for this CDR3. The chain recombines TRBV6-5 with TRBJ1-1, with D possibly TRBD1 on 6 matching bases. Trimming stripped 2 bases from V and 5 bases from J, with 9 bases between. This CDR3 region has 13 residues. Germline assignment: CDR1 MNHEY and CDR2 SVGAGI. The CDR3 DNA reads TGTGCCAGCAGTTACAGGGGGGGAACTGAAGCTTTCTTT. Its translation: CASSYRGGTEAFF.

The CDR3 reads CASSQDRGRAFF. CDR3 bases: TGTGCCAGCAGCCAAGATCGGGGGAGAGCTTTCTTT. This chain links TRBV3-1 (or the pseudogene TRBV3-2) with TRBJ1-1; D is perhaps TRBD1 (5 bases). The CDR3 totals 12 residues. V lost 0 bases to trimming and J lost 10 bases, with 9 bases between them. The germline CDR1 and CDR2 sequences are LGHDT and YNNKEL (reference sequence).

This clone was picked up one time. This rearrangement joins TRBV4-1 to TRBJ1-1, with unresolved D. The CDR3 consists of 13 residues. V lost 0 bases and J 8 bases, leaving 10 bases between the germline ends. Germline assignment: CDR1 MGHRA and CDR2 YSYEKL. The CDR3 is CASSQETGREAFF. The CDR3 DNA reads as TGCGCCAGCAGCCAAGAAACGGGGAGAGAAGCTTTCTTT.

The rearrangement links TRBV14 to TRBJ2-3; TRBD2 matches 7 bases. V trimming: 5 bases; J trimming: 2 bases; junction bases outside the gene matches: 13. Germline V gene lookup returns CDR1 SGHDN and CDR2 FVKESK. The CDR3 spans 17 residues. CDR3 coding DNA: TGTGCCAGCAGCTCCGGTTCCGAGCGGGGAGTCACAGATACGCAGTATTTT. Protein: CASSSGSERGVTDTQYF. Full variable domain (outside the CDR3, taken from reference TRBV14 and TRBJ2-3): EAGVTQFPSHSVIEKGQTVTLRCDPISGHDNLYWYRRVMGKEIKFLLHFVKESKQDESGMPNNRFLAERTGGTYSTLKVQPAELEDSGVYFCASSSGSERGVTDTQYFGPGTRLTVL.

The genes are TRBV9 and TRBJ1-1, with 9 bases that match TRBD1. This CDR3 contains 15 residues. The J segment lost 1 base and the V segment lost 3 bases, leaving 4 bases of the junction unmatched. Germline-derived CDR1 and CDR2 are SGDLS and YYNGEE. The CDR3 here is CASSATGGQNTEAFF. The CDR3 coding sequence is TGTGCCAGCAGCGCCACAGGGGGCCAGAACACTGAAGCTTTCTTT.

The V and J genes are TRBV12-3 or TRBV12-4 and TRBJ1-1, with D possibly being TRBD1 (6 bases). The V end was cut by 8 bases, the J end by 3 bases, with 10 bases between. The CDR3 extends over 12 amino acids. Written as DNA, the CDR3 is TGTGCCAGCGAGGGGGTTGACACTGAAGCTTTCTTT. Translated: CASEGVDTEAFF.